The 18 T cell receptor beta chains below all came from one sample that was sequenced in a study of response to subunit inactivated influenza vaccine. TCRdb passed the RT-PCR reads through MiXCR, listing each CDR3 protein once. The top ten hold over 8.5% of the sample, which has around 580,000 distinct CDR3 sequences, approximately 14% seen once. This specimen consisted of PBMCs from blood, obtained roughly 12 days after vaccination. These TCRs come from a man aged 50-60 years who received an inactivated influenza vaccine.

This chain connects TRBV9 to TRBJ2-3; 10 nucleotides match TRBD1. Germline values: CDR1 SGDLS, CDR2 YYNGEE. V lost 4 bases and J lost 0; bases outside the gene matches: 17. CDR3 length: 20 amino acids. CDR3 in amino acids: CASSPRPGTGVPTSTDTQYF. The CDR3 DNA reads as TGTGCCAGCAGCCCCAGACCCGGGACAGGGGTTCCTACTAGCACAGATACGCAGTATTTT.

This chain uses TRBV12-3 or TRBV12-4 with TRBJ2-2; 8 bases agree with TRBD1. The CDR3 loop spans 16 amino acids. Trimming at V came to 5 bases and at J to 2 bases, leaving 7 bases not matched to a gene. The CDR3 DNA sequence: TGTGCCAGCAGTCCTAGACAGGGGTTTAACACCGGGGAGCTGTTTTTT. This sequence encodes CASSPRQGFNTGELFF.

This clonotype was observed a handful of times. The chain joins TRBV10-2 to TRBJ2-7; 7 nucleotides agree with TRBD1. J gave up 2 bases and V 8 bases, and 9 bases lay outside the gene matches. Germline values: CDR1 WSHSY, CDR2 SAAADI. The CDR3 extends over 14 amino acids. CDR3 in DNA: TGCGCCAGCTCTGGGGGACAGACAACCTACGAGCAGTACTTC. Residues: CASSGGQTTYEQYF.

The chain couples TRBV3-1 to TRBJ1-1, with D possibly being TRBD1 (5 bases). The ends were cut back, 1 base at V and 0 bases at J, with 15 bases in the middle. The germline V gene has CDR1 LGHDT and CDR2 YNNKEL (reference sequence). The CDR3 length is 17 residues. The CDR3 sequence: CASSQAVGGSLNTEAFF. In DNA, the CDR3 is TGTGCCAGCAGCCAAGCTGTTGGGGGGAGCCTGAACACTGAAGCTTTCTTT.

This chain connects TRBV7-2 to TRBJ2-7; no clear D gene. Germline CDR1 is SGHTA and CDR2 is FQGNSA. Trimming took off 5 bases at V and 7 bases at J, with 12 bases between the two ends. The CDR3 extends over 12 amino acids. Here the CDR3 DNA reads TGTGCCAGCAGCCTCGAGTGGGGAGAGCAGTACTTC. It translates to CASSLEWGEQYF.

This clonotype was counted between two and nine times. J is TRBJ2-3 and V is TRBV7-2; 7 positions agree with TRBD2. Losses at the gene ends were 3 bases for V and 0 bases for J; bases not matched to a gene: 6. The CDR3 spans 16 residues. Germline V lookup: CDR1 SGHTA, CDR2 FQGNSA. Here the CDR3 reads CASSLGRGFSTDTQYF. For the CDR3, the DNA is TGTGCCAGCAGCTTGGGGCGGGGGTTTAGCACAGATACGCAGTATTTT.

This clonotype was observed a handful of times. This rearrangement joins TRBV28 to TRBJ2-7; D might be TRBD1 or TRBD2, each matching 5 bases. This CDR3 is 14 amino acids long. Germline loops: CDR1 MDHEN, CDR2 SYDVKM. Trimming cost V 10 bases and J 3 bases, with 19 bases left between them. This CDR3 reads CATHIVGGDYEQYF. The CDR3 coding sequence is TGTGCCACCCACATCGTTGGGGGAGACTACGAGCAGTACTTC.

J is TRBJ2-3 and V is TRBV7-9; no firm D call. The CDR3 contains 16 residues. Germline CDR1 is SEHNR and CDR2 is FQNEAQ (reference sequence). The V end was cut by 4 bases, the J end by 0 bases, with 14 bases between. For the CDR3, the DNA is TGTGCCAGCAGCTCCCACCCGAAAAGAAGCACAGATACGCAGTATTTT. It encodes CASSSHPKRSTDTQYF.

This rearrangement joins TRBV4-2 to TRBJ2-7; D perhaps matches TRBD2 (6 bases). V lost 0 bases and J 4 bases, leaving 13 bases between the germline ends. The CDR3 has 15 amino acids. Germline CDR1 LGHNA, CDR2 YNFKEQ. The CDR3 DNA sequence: TGTGCCAGCAGCCAAGAACGGTCAGCGGGTTACGAGCAGTACTTC. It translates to CASSQERSAGYEQYF.

The CDR3, as DNA: TGTGCCAGCAGCCCAAGGGACGTGGAGACCCAGTACTTC. Translating gives CASSPRDVETQYF. The chain uses TRBV9 and TRBJ2-5, with D perhaps TRBD1 or TRBD2 (5 bases each). Trimming cost V 4 bases and J 5 bases, with 12 bases left between them. This CDR3 is built from 13 residues. From germline, CDR1 is SGDLS and CDR2 YYNGEE.

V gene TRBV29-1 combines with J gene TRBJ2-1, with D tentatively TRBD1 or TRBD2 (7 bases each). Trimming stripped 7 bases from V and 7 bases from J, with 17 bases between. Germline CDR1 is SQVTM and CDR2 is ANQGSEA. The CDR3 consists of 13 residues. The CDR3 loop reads CSGGGQLRNEQFF. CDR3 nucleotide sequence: TGCAGCGGGGGGGGACAGTTACGGAATGAGCAGTTCTTC.

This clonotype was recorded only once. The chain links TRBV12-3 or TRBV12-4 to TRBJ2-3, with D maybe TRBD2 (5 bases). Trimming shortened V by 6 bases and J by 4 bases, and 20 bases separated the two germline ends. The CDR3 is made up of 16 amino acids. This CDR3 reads CASRTRWLVGADTQYF. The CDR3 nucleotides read TGTGCCAGCAGGACCCGGTGGCTAGTGGGAGCAGATACGCAGTATTTT.

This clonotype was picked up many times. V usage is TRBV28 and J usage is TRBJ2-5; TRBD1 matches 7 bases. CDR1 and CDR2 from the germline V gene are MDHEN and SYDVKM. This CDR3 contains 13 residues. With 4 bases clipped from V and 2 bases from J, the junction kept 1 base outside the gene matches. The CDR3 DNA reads TGTGCCAGCAGTTCGGGACAGCAAGAGACCCAGTACTTC. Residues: CASSSGQQETQYF.

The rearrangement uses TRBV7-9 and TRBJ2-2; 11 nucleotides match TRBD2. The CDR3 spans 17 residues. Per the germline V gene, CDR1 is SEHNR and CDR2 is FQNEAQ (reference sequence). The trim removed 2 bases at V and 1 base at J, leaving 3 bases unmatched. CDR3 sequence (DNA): TGTGCCAGCAGCTTAATGGGACTAGCGGAGAACACCGGGGAGCTGTTTTTT. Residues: CASSLMGLAENTGELFF.

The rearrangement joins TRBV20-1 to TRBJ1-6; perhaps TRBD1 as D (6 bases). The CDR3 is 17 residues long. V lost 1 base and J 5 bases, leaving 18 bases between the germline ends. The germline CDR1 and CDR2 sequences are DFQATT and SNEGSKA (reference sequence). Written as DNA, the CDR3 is TGCAGTGCTAGAGTGTCCGACCCGGGACACAATAATTCACCCCTCCACTTT. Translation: CSARVSDPGHNNSPLHF.

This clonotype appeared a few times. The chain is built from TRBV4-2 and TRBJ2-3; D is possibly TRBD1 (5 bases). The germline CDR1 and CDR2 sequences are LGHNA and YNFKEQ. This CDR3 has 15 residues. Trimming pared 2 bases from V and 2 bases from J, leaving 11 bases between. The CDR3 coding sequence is TGTGCCAGCAGCCAAACGCGACAGTCCACAGATACGCAGTATTTT. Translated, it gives CASSQTRQSTDTQYF.

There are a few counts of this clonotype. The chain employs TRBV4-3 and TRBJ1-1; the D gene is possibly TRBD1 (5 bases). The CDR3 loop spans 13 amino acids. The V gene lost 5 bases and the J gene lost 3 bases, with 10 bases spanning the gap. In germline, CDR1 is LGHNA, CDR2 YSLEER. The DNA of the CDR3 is TGCGCCAGCAGCTCAGGGAAGGACACTGAAGCTTTCTTT. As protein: CASSSGKDTEAFF.

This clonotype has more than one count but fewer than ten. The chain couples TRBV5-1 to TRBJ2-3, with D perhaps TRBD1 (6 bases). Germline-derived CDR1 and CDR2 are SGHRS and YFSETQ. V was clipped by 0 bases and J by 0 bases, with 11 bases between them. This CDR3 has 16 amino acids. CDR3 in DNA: TGCGCCAGCAGCTTGGGGTGGACAGAAAGCACAGATACGCAGTATTTT. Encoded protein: CASSLGWTESTDTQYF.